A selection of T cell receptor beta chains follows, all from one sample in a study of blood T cell repertoires in COVID-19. TCRdb's table, derived via immunoSEQ multiplex PCR, lists solely in-frame clones and lacks some. The profile shows 290,000 or so clones, 90% of them singletons. The source material was PBMCs or T cells enriched from blood (not recorded which). The receptors come from a woman between 18 and 29 years old with acute COVID-19. Each CDR3 is given with its conserved first and last residue. The D gene is left open where the match is weak. Clone size is not always given. Where it is, it says once, few, many or a class for expanded clones.

V gene	J gene	CDR3 length	D gene	clone size	CDR3 DNA	CDR3 protein
TRBV7-2	TRBJ2-7	15	TRBD1	-	TGTGCCAGCAGCTTATCCGGGACAGGGACCTACGAGCAGTACTTC	CASSLSGTGTYEQYF
TRBV28	TRBJ1-2	13	TRBD1	-	TGTGCCACCGAGGACAGGGTCGGCTATGGCTACACCTTC	CATEDRVGYGYTF
TRBV27	TRBJ2-3	15	TRBD2	-	TGTGCCAGCGGCTCTTGGGGGGGAGGTGCAGATACGCAGTATTTT	CASGSWGGGADTQYF
TRBV9	TRBJ1-5	14	TRBD1	-	TGTGCCAGCAGCGGACAGGGATTCAATCAGCCCCAGCATTTT	CASSGQGFNQPQHF
TRBV2	TRBJ1-5	14	-	-	TGTGCCAGCAGTGACGGACAGTCTAATCAGCCCCAGCATTTT	CASSDGQSNQPQHF
TRBV7-6	TRBJ2-2	16	-	-	TGTGCCAGCAGCTTAGCAGGGGGACGAAGGACCGGGGAGCTGTTTTTT	CASSLAGGRRTGELFF
TRBV7-9	TRBJ1-4	16	-	once	TGTGCCAGCAGCTTATCAACGGCAGGAACTAATGAAAAACTGTTTTTT	CASSLSTAGTNEKLFF
TRBV10-3	TRBJ2-5	15	TRBD2	-	TGTGCCATCAGTGATTATACTAGCGGGAAAGAGACCCAGTACTTC	CAISDYTSGKETQYF
TRBV5-1	TRBJ1-1	14	TRBD1	-	TGCGCCAGCAGCTGGGACAGCCTAAACACTGAAGCTTTCTTT	CASSWDSLNTEAFF
TRBV5-1	TRBJ2-7	16	TRBD2	-	TGCGCCAGCAGCACGGGACTAGCGTATAGCTCCTACGAGCAGTACTTC	CASSTGLAYSSYEQYF
TRBV9	TRBJ1-3	20	-	-	TGTGCCAGCAGCCCCGCCCCCCGGGAGGGACGGAAGAACTCTGGAAACACCATATATTTT	CASSPAPREGRKNSGNTIYF
TRBV18	TRBJ1-1	12	-	-	TGTGCCAGCTCACCGGGGGCATCTGAAGCTTTCTTT	CASSPGASEAFF
TRBV25-1	TRBJ1-5	14	-	-	TGTGCCAGCAGTGGGCAGGGAACGAGGCAGCCCCAGCATTTT	CASSGQGTRQPQHF
TRBV28	TRBJ2-5	16	TRBD2	-	TGTGCCAGCATCCCGGGACTAGCGGGGAATCAAGAGACCCAGTACTTC	CASIPGLAGNQETQYF
TRBV19	TRBJ1-1	16	TRBD1	-	TGTGCCAGCGGGATTGGACAGGGGATCGGGGGCACTGAAGCTTTCTTT	CASGIGQGIGGTEAFF
TRBV5-1	TRBJ2-7	14	TRBD1	once	TGCGCCAGCAGCTACACAGGGGGCGTTAACGAGCAGTACTTC	CASSYTGGVNEQYF
TRBV11-3	TRBJ2-1	14	TRBD2	-	TGTGCCAGCAGCTCGCTAGCGGTTCGGGATGAGCAGTTCTTC	CASSSLAVRDEQFF
TRBV24-1	TRBJ2-1	18	TRBD1	-	TGTGCCACCAGTGATTTGGACGGGACAGGGGTATCCTACAATGAGCAGTTCTTC	CATSDLDGTGVSYNEQFF
TRBV6-5	TRBJ1-5	13	-	few	TGTGCCAGCAGTAGGCGGGAGTATCAGCCCCAGCATTTT	CASSRREYQPQHF
TRBV6-1	TRBJ1-5	16	TRBD1	few	TGTGCCAGCAGTGAGGGACAGGGGCCCGCGAATCAGCCCCAGCATTTT	CASSEGQGPANQPQHF
TRBV7-9	TRBJ1-3	15	-	-	TGTGCCAGCAGCTTAGCGGGGCATTCTGGAAACACCATATATTTT	CASSLAGHSGNTIYF
TRBV11-2	TRBJ2-7	19	TRBD2	-	TGTGCCAGCAGCTCTACTTCCGGGACTAGCGGCCCAAAGGACTACGAGCAGTACTTC	CASSSTSGTSGPKDYEQYF